A single sample gave rise to the 31 T cell receptor beta chains below, sequenced in a study of blood T cell repertoires in COVID-19. Clones were sequenced by immunoSEQ multiplex PCR, and TCRdb holds only the in-frame ones, with some missing. The sample lists more than 200,000 clones; 88% were seen once. Sequences were obtained from peripheral blood. The receptors derive from a man in his 70s with acute or convalescent COVID-19.

The rearrangement links TRBV3-1 (or the pseudogene TRBV3-2) to TRBJ1-1; D call uncertain. The CDR3 is 13 amino acids. CDR1 is LGHDT, CDR2 YNNKEL, per germline (reference sequence). Deletions cut 4 bases from V and 5 bases from J, with 11 bases between. The CDR3, as DNA: TGTGCCAGCAGCCTGGATCCGGGGACTGAAGCTTTCTTT. Residues: CASSLDPGTEAFF.

CDR3: CASSQDASALSGRNIQYF. In DNA form, the CDR3 reads TGCGCCAGCAGCCAAGATGCATCGGCTCTTAGCGGGAGGAACATTCAGTACTTC. V is TRBV4-1 and J is TRBJ2-4, with TRBD2 matching 10 bases. Germline CDR1 MGHRA, CDR2 YSYEKL. V lost 0 bases, J lost 7 bases, and 12 bases stayed unmatched. The CDR3 is made up of 18 amino acids.

As DNA, the CDR3 is TGTGCCAGCAGCGCTTTACTCTTTGGGGCCAACGTCCTGACTTTC. Translated: CASSALLFGANVLTF. The chain carries TRBV9 and TRBJ2-6, with unresolved D. Deletions cut 3 bases from V and 3 bases from J, with 10 bases between. The CDR3 sequence is 15 residues long. Germline values: CDR1 SGDLS, CDR2 YYNGEE. The full variable domain, rest sourced from reference TRBV9 and TRBJ2-6, is DSGVTQTPKHLITATGQRVTLRCSPRSGDLSVYWYQQSLDQGLQFLIQYYNGEERAKGNILERFSAQQFPDLHSELNLSSLELGDSALYFCASSALLFGANVLTFGAGSRLTVL.

This clone has a handful of counts. V and J are TRBV5-1 and TRBJ2-1, with 12 bases lining up with TRBD2. The junction had 7 bases not matched to a gene; V was cut back by 3 bases and J by 3 bases. Germline loops: CDR1 SGHRS, CDR2 YFSETQ. The CDR3 extends over 17 amino acids. CDR3 sequence reads: CASSSGLAGAFYNEQFF. The CDR3 DNA sequence: TGCGCCAGCAGCTCGGGACTAGCGGGTGCTTTCTACAATGAGCAGTTCTTC.

This chain links TRBV5-4 with TRBJ2-1; no firm D call. The CDR3 runs 16 residues. Germline V gives CDR1 SGHNT, CDR2 YYREEE (reference sequence). Between the trimmed V and J ends, which lost 4 bases and 0 bases, there was a span of 14 bases. The CDR3 region has the DNA TGTGCCAGCAGCGCCACTATGGCCCGCTCCTACAATGAGCAGTTCTTC. Its translation is CASSATMARSYNEQFF.

The chain joins TRBV2 to TRBJ1-5; a weak D match, TRBD1 (6 bases). Germline CDR1 and CDR2: SNHLY and FYNNEI. Between the trimmed V and J ends, which lost 6 bases and 0 bases, there was a span of 21 bases. The CDR3 extends over 18 amino acids. CDR3 DNA: TGTGCCAGCAGCGGGACGGTGGCCCAGGGGTCTAGCAATCAGCCCCAGCATTTT. Translated: CASSGTVAQGSSNQPQHF.

On this clone itself: The same CDR3 can be traced to other DNA sequences in this sample. This rearrangement joins TRBV2 to TRBJ1-2; TRBD1 agrees at 7 bases. Germline assignment: CDR1 SNHLY and CDR2 FYNNEI. The CDR3 runs to 13 residues. V lost 5 bases, J lost 1 base, and 1 base stayed unmatched. CDR3 region: CASSRDSNYGYTF. CDR3 DNA sequence: TGTGCCAGCAGTAGGGACAGTAACTATGGCTACACCTTC.

DNA for the CDR3: TGTGCAAGTCGCTTTACAGGGGGCGGCAGTTTAGCCAAAAACATTCAGTACTTC. Encoded protein: CASRFTGGGSLAKNIQYF. This chain connects TRBV12-2 to TRBJ2-4; the table calls TRBD1, which could not be checked here. TRBV12-2 constitutes a pseudogene. This CDR3 is 18 amino acids long.

The chain joins TRBV5-4 to TRBJ1-4, with D uncertain. Deletions cut 0 bases from V and 0 bases from J, with 12 bases between. Germline assignment: CDR1 SGHNT and CDR2 YYREEE (reference sequence). The CDR3 is 17 amino acids. The CDR3 DNA follows: TGTGCCAGCAGCTTGGATCAGAACGCGGCAACTAATGAAAAACTGTTTTTT. Its protein is CASSLDQNAATNEKLFF.

The chain uses TRBV10-3 and TRBJ2-2; no clear D gene. Trimming took off 8 bases at V and 1 base at J, with 5 bases between the two ends. This CDR3 is built from 12 residues. Germline CDR1 ENHRY, CDR2 SYGVKD. The CDR3 is CAIGRNTGELFF. For the CDR3, the DNA is TGTGCCATCGGCAGGAACACCGGGGAGCTGTTTTTT.

The chain carries TRBV7-2 and TRBJ1-5; unclear D gene. V gave up 2 bases and J gave up 0 bases, with 8 bases separating them. There are 15 residues in the CDR3. Germline V CDR1 and CDR2: SGHTA, FQGNSA. CDR3 DNA sequence: TGTGCCAGCAGCTTAAGCCTTGATAGCAATCAGCCCCAGCATTTT. This sequence encodes CASSLSLDSNQPQHF.

A single count supports this clone. The chain carries TRBV30 and TRBJ2-5; possible D gene TRBD1, 5 bases. The germline V and J ends were trimmed by 4 bases and 3 bases, with 12 bases remaining between them. Per germline, CDR1 GTSNPN and CDR2 SVGIG (reference sequence). The length of the CDR3 is 13 residues. The CDR3 nucleotides are TGTGCCTGGACTCTACAGGTCGAAGAGACCCAGTACTTC. Its protein product is CAWTLQVEETQYF.

This sequence joins TRBV7-9 and TRBJ2-7; D might be TRBD1 (6 bases). CDR1 is SEHNR, CDR2 FQNEAQ, per germline (reference sequence). The ends were cut back, 5 bases at V and 2 bases at J, with 19 bases in the middle. The CDR3 is 16 amino acids. Written as DNA, the CDR3 is TGTGCCAGCAGCCCGAAAGGACAGTGGAGTACCTACGAGCAGTACTTC. Protein: CASSPKGQWSTYEQYF. Complete variable domain (other parts from reference TRBV7-9 and TRBJ2-7): DTGVSQNPRHKITKRGQNVTFRCDPISEHNRLYWYRQTLGQGPEFLTYFQNEAQLEKSRLLSDRFSAERPKGSFSTLEIQRTEQGDSAMYLCASSPKGQWSTYEQYFGPGTRLTVT.

The rearrangement joins TRBV4-1 to TRBJ1-1; tentative D call: TRBD1 (5 bases). This CDR3 is 15 amino acids long. CDR1 and CDR2 (germline): MGHRA, YSYEKL. Trimming stripped 7 bases from V and 2 bases from J, with 17 bases between. The CDR3 DNA follows: TGCGCCAGCAAGCAGGGTTCACTATTCAACACTGAAGCTTTCTTT. It translates to CASKQGSLFNTEAFF.

The chain has TRBV2 and TRBJ2-7; TRBD2 agrees at 10 bases. J was trimmed by 8 bases and V by 3 bases; bases with no gene match: 10. Germline V gene data show CDR1 as SNHLY and CDR2 as FYNNEI. This CDR3 contains 15 residues. CDR3 nucleotides: TGTGCCAGCAGTGAGTCCCTAGCGGGAGCCCGTCAGCAGTACTTC. Its protein is CASSESLAGARQQYF.

Worth noting for this clone: Additional DNA sequences in this sample encode the identical CDR3. This rearrangement joins TRBV5-1 to TRBJ2-3, with 7 positions matching TRBD1. The CDR3 runs 15 residues. Germline CDR1 is SGHRS and CDR2 is YFSETQ. The trim removed 0 bases at V and 1 base at J, leaving 2 bases unmatched. The CDR3 nucleotides read TGCGCCAGCAGCTTGGGGACAGGTGGCACAGATACGCAGTATTTT. This gives the protein CASSLGTGGTDTQYF. Drawing the rest from reference TRBV5-1 and TRBJ2-3, the complete variable domain is KAGVTQTPRYLIKTRGQQVTLSCSPISGHRSVSWYQQTPGQGLQFLFEYFSETQRNKGNFPGRFSGRQFSNSRSEMNVSTLELGDSALYLCASSLGTGGTDTQYFGPGTRLTVL.

The rearrangement uses TRBV4-3 and TRBJ2-7; D perhaps matches TRBD1 (6 bases). CDR1 is LGHNA and CDR2 is YSLEER in the germline V gene. The germline V and J ends were trimmed by 2 bases and 0 bases, with 8 bases remaining between them. CDR3 length equals 14 residues. In nucleotides, the CDR3 is TGCGCCAGCAGCCAAAGCAGGGGCTCCTACGAGCAGTACTTC. This codes for CASSQSRGSYEQYF.

The chain joins TRBV28 to TRBJ2-2; D perhaps matches TRBD2 (6 bases). The V and J ends lost 6 bases and 4 bases respectively, with 27 bases between them. Germline V gene data show CDR1 as MDHEN and CDR2 as SYDVKM. This CDR3 contains 19 residues. Here the CDR3 reads CASSSLVGRSGVSTGELFF. CDR3 coding DNA: TGTGCCAGCAGCTCCCTAGTGGGTCGATCGGGAGTAAGCACCGGGGAGCTGTTTTTT.

This clone appeared once. The chain is built from TRBV27 and TRBJ2-5; 11 positions agree with TRBD1. J was trimmed by 5 bases and V by 5 bases; bases with no gene match: 10. The CDR3 runs to 16 residues. The germline V gene has CDR1 MNHEY and CDR2 SMNVEV (reference sequence). CDR3 region: CASSVSGTGGWETQYF. The CDR3 DNA is TGTGCCAGCAGTGTCTCCGGGACAGGGGGTTGGGAGACCCAGTACTTC.

The chain uses TRBV2 and TRBJ1-3; weak D call: TRBD1 (5 bases). Germline lookup yields CDR1 SNHLY and CDR2 FYNNEI. This CDR3 comprises 19 residues. Trimming removed 3 bases at V and 0 bases at J, with 21 bases between. CDR3 region: CASSDSLPGGSSSGNTIYF. CDR3 DNA sequence: TGTGCCAGCAGTGATAGTCTGCCTGGGGGGTCTAGCTCTGGAAACACCATATATTTT.

The rearrangement uses TRBV11-3 and TRBJ2-1; TRBD1 is a possible D gene (6 bases). The germline CDR1 and CDR2 sequences are SGHNT and YENEEA. V lost 0 bases, J lost 6 bases, and 9 bases lay in between. This CDR3 is built from 14 residues. CDR3 sequence reads: CASSLDSQGNEQFF. CDR3 DNA sequence: TGTGCCAGCAGCTTAGACTCACAGGGCAATGAGCAGTTCTTC.

The chain combines TRBV9 with TRBJ1-4; 9 positions agree with TRBD1. The CDR3 sequence is 15 residues long. The germline V gene has CDR1 SGDLS and CDR2 YYNGEE. J gave up 8 bases and V 3 bases, and 8 bases lay outside the gene matches. As DNA, the CDR3 is TGTGCCAGCAGCGGCCGTGGGGACAGGGAGGAAAAACTGTTTTTT. Its translation: CASSGRGDREEKLFF.

This clone has only one observation. The chain links TRBV7-9 to TRBJ2-3; D remains unclear. V dropped 5 bases and J dropped 4 bases, with 7 bases sitting between them. The CDR3 extends over 12 amino acids. Germline CDR1 and CDR2: SEHNR and FQNEAQ (reference sequence). CDR3 region: CASSQSADTQYF. CDR3 bases: TGTGCCAGCAGCCAAAGCGCAGATACGCAGTATTTT.

This chain connects TRBV29-1 to TRBJ1-2; D unclear. Germline CDR1 SQVTM, CDR2 ANQGSEA. Trimming removed 4 bases from V and 4 bases from J, with 10 bases in between. This CDR3 comprises 12 residues. CDR3 DNA sequence: TGCAGCGTTGGTGTCAACAGCTATGGCTACACCTTC. Its translation is CSVGVNSYGYTF.

V usage is TRBV7-9 and J usage is TRBJ1-2, with TRBD1 matching 8 bases. CDR1 SEHNR and CDR2 FQNEAQ come from the germline V gene (reference sequence). This CDR3 is built from 14 residues. V dropped 5 bases and J dropped 1; count of bases not matched to a gene: 3. CDR3 in amino acids: CASSTTGVNYGYTF. Written as DNA, the CDR3 is TGTGCCAGCAGCACGACAGGGGTTAACTATGGCTACACCTTC.

The chain couples TRBV6-1 to TRBJ2-1; 7 bases map to TRBD2. Per the germline V gene, CDR1 is MNHNS and CDR2 is SASEGT. The CDR3 has 18 residues. V shed 3 bases and J 0 bases; nucleotides not matched to a gene: 11. This CDR3 reads CASSDEFLAANSYNEQFF. CDR3 nucleotide sequence: TGTGCCAGCAGTGACGAGTTTCTAGCGGCTAACTCCTACAATGAGCAGTTCTTC.

The chain employs TRBV5-1 and TRBJ1-1, with 7 bases fitting TRBD1. The germline V gene has CDR1 SGHRS and CDR2 YFSETQ. The trim removed 4 bases at V and 8 bases at J, leaving 8 bases unmatched. CDR3 length: 13 residues. This CDR3 is CASSGQDAVEAFF. CDR3 bases: TGCGCCAGCAGCGGACAGGATGCAGTAGAAGCTTTCTTT.

The chain is built from TRBV7-6 and TRBJ1-3, with D unresolved. With 5 bases removed from V and 0 bases from J, the gap between germline ends came to 17 bases. This CDR3 spans 17 amino acids. The germline V gene encodes CDR1 SGHVS and CDR2 FNYEAQ. This CDR3 is CASSQSGILSSGNTIYF. The CDR3 DNA is TGTGCCAGCAGCCAGTCGGGGATTCTTAGCTCTGGAAACACCATATATTTT.

This chain joins TRBV19 and TRBJ2-1; TRBD1 agrees at 9 bases. The CDR3 spans 15 residues. Per the germline V gene, CDR1 is LNHDA and CDR2 is SQIVND (reference sequence). Germline trimming cut 2 bases from V and 6 bases from J; bases unmatched to any gene: 5. CDR3 region: CASSIPGQGTNEQFF. The DNA of the CDR3 is TGTGCCAGTAGTATACCGGGACAGGGTACCAATGAGCAGTTCTTC.

The chain combines TRBV29-1 with TRBJ1-1; perhaps TRBD1 as D (6 bases). This CDR3 region has 13 residues. Per the germline V gene, CDR1 is SQVTM and CDR2 is ANQGSEA. The CDR3: CSGRGSGNTEAFF. The CDR3 DNA is TGCAGTGGCAGGGGAAGTGGGAACACTGAAGCTTTCTTT.

V usage is TRBV5-1 and J usage is TRBJ2-1; 9 bases match TRBD2. Germline trimming cut 0 bases from V and 3 bases from J; bases unmatched to any gene: 4. CDR1 is SGHRS, CDR2 YFSETQ, per germline. The CDR3 is made up of 16 amino acids. The CDR3 nucleotides are TGCGCCAGCAGCTTGGTAGGTAGCGGGAGCTACAATGAGCAGTTCTTC. Protein product: CASSLVGSGSYNEQFF.